Following are 8 T cell receptor beta chains from one sample sequenced in a study of graft-versus-host responses after intestinal transplantation. These receptors have no known antigen. Only in-frame clones appear in the TCRdb table, and some are missing; sequencing was by immunoSEQ multiplex PCR. The sample lists 100,000 or so clones; roughly 87% were seen once. The specimen was unstimulated CD4+ T cells sorted from spleen or lymph node cells, collected before transplant. All receptors derive from a human donor who was the organ donor for an intestinal transplant.

This clone was seen once. V and J are TRBV7-7 and TRBJ2-2; D possibly uses TRBD1 or TRBD2 (6 bases each). Germline CDR1 is SSHAT and CDR2 is FNYEAQ (reference sequence). Trimming pared 6 bases from V and 0 bases from J, leaving 14 bases between. CDR3 length: 16 residues. CDR3 sequence: CASSHQGGTNTGELFF. In nucleotides, the CDR3 is TGTGCCAGCAGTCATCAAGGGGGGACGAACACCGGGGAGCTGTTTTTT.

V and J are TRBV6-1 and TRBJ2-2, with D perhaps TRBD2 (5 bases). The V gene lost 3 bases and the J gene lost 6 bases, with 11 bases spanning the gap. The CDR3 is 14 amino acids. CDR1 is MNHNS, CDR2 SASEGT, per germline. CDR3 amino acids: CASSDARRSGELFF. The CDR3 bases are TGTGCCAGCAGTGATGCTAGGAGGTCCGGGGAGCTGTTTTTT.

The gene calls are TRBV27 and TRBJ1-1, with a possible D match to TRBD1 (6 bases). Trimming removed 3 bases from V and 5 bases from J, with 16 bases in between. The CDR3 has 15 amino acids. Germline CDR1 reads MNHEY; CDR2 reads SMNVEV (reference sequence). The CDR3 sequence is CASSLVDSSRTEAFF. DNA for the CDR3: TGTGCCAGCAGTTTGGTGGACAGCTCGAGGACTGAAGCTTTCTTT.

This clone was seen more than once but under ten times. The genes are TRBV4-2 and TRBJ1-3, with a tentative D call TRBD1 (5 bases). This CDR3 has 16 amino acids. Germline V lookup: CDR1 LGHNA, CDR2 YNFKEQ. V lost 4 bases and J lost 0, with 13 bases in between. The CDR3 protein is CASSPTAQDSGNTIYF. The CDR3, as DNA: TGTGCCAGCAGCCCGACAGCACAGGACTCTGGAAACACCATATATTTT.

This chain uses TRBV10-3 with TRBJ2-2, with 10 positions matching TRBD1. V shed 9 bases and J 6 bases; nucleotides not matched to a gene: 4. Germline CDR1 and CDR2: ENHRY and SYGVKD. The CDR3 is 13 amino acids. The CDR3 bases are TGTGCCATTTTAGACAGGGGGCCCGGGGAGCTGTTTTTT. Its protein is CAILDRGPGELFF.

The chain employs TRBV7-9 and TRBJ2-1; 9 nucleotides match TRBD2. With V trimmed by 6 bases and J by 5 bases, 2 bases remained unmatched. Looked up from germline, CDR1 is SEHNR and CDR2 is FQNEAQ (reference sequence). The CDR3 has 13 amino acids. DNA of the CDR3: TGTGCCAGCAGGCGGGGGGGGAACAATGAGCAGTTCTTC. Translation gives CASRRGGNNEQFF.

This clone was observed a single time. V is TRBV5-5 and J is TRBJ2-3; possibly TRBD2 for D (5 bases). This CDR3 contains 16 residues. Trimming pared 3 bases from V and 0 bases from J, leaving 14 bases between. In germline, CDR1 is SGHKS, CDR2 YYEKEE (reference sequence). CDR3 DNA: TGTGCCAGCAGCTCCCGTTCTTCGGGGAGCACAGATACGCAGTATTTT. Amino acid sequence: CASSSRSSGSTDTQYF.

V gene TRBV9 combines with J gene TRBJ2-5, with 14 bases fitting TRBD2. J lost 9 bases, V lost 4 bases, and 17 bases had no gene match. The CDR3 is 18 amino acids. Per the germline V gene, CDR1 is SGDLS and CDR2 is YYNGEE. CDR3 sequence: CASSPRTSGGPNVVSQYF. The CDR3 DNA reads as TGTGCCAGCAGCCCTCGGACTAGCGGGGGGCCGAATGTTGTGTCCCAGTACTTC.